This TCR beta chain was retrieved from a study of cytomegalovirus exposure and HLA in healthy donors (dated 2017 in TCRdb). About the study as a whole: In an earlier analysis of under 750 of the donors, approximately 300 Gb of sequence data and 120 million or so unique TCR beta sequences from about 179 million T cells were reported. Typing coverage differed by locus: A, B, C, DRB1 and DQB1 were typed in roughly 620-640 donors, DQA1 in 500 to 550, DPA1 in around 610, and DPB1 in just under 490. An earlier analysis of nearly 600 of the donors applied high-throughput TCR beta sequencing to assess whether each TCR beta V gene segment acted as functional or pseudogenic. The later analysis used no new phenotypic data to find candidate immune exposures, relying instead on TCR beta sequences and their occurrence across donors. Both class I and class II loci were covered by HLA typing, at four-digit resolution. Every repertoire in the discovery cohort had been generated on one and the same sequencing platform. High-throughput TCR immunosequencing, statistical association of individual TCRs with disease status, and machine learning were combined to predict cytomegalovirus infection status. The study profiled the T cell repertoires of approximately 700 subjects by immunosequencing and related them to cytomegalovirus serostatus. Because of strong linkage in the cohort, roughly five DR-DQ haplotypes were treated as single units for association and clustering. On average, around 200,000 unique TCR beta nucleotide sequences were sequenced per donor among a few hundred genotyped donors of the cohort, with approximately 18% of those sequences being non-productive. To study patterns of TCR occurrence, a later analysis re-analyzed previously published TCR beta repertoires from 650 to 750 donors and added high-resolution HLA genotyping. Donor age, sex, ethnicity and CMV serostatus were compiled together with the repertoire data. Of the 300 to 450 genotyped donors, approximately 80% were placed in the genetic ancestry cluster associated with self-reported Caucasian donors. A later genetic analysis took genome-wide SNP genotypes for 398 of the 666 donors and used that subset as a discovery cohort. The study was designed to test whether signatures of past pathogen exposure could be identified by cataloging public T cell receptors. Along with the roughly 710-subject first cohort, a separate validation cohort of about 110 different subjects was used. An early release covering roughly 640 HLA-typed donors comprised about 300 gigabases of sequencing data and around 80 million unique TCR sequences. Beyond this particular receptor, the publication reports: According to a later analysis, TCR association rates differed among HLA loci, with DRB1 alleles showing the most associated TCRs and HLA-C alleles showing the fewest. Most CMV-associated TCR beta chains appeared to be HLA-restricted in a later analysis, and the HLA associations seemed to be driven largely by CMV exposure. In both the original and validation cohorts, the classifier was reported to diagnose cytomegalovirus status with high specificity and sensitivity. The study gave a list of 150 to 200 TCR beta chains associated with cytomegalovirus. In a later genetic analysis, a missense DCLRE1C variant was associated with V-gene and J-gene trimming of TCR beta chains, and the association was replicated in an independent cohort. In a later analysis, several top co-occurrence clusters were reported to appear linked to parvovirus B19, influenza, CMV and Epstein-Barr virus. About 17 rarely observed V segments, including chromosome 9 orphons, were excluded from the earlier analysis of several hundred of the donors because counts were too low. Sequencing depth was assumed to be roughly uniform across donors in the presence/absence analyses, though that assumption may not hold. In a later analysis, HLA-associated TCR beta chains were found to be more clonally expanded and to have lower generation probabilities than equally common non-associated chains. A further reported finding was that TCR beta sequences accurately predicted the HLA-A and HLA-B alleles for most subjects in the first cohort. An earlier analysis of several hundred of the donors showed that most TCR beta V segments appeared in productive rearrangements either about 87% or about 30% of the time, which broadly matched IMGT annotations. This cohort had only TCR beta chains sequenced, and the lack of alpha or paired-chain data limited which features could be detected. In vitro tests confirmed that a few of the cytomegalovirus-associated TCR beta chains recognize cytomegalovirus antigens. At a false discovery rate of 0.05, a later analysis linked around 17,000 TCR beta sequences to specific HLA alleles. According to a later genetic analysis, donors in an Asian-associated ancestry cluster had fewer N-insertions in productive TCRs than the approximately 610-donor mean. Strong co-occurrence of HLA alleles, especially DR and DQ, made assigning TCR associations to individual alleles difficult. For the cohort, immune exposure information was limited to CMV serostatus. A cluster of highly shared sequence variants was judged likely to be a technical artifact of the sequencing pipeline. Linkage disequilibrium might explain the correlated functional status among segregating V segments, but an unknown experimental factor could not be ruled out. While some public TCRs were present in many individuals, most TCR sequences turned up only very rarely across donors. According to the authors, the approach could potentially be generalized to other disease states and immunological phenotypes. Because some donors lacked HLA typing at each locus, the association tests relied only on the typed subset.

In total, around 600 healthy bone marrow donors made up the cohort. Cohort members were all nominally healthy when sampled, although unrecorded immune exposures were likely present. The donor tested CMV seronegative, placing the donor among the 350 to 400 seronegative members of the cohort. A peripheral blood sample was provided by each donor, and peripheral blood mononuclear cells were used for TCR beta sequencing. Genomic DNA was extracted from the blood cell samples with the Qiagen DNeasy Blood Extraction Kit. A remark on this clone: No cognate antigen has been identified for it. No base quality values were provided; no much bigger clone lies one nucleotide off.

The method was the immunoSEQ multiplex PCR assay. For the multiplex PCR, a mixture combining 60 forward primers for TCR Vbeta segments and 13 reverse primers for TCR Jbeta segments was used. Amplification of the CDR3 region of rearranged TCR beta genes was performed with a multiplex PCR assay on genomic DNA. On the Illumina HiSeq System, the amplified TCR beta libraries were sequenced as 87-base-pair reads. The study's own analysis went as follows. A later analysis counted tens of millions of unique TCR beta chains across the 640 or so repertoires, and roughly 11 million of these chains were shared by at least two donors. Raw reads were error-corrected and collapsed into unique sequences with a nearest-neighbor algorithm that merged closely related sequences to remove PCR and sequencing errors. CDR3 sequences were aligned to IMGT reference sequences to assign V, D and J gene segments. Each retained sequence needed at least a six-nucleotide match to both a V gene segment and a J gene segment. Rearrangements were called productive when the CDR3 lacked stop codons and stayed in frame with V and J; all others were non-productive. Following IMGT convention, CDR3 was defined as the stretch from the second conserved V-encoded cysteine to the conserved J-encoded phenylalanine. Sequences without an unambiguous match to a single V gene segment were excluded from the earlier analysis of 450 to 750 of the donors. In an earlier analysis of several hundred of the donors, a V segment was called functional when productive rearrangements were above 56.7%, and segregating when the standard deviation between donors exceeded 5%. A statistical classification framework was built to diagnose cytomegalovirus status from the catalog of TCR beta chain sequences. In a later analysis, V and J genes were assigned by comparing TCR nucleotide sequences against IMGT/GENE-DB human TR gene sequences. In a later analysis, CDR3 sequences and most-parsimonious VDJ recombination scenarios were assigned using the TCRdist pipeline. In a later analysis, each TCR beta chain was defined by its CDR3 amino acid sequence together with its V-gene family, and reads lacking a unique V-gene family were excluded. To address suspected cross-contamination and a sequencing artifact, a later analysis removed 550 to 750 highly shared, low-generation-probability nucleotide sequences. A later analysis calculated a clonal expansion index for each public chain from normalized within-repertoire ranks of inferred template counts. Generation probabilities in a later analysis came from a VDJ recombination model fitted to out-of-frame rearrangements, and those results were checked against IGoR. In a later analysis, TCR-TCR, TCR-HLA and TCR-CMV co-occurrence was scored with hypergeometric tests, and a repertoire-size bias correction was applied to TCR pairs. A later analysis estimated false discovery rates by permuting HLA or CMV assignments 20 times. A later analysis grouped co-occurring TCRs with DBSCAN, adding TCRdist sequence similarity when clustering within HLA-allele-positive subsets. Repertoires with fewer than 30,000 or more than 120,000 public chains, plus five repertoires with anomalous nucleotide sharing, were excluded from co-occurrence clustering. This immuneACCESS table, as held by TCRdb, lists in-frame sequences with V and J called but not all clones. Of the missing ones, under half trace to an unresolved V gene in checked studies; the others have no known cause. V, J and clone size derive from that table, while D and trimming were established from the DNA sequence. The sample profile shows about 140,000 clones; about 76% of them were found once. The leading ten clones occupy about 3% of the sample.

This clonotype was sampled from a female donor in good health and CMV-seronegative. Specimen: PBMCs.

The DNA reads as follows: TGTGCCAGTAGCAAACCTTCGACTGGAGGGGGCCATGAGCAGTTCTTC. Its translation is CASSKPSTGGGHEQFF. The receptor chain draws on TRBV19 and TRBJ2-1; perhaps TRBD1 is the D gene, with 7 bases matching. CDR1 and CDR2, looked up from the germline V gene (reference sequence), are LNHDA and SQIVND. Between the V and J ends, shortened by 6 bases and 8 bases respectively, the junction contains 23 bases. The CDR3 covers 16 residues, taking in both the cysteine and the phenylalanine. Only the CDR3 part of the read is kept: 48 bases, read in frame from the first base.